This passage covers 30 T cell receptor beta chains from one sample sequenced in a study of a mutant IDH1 vaccine in newly diagnosed glioma (dated by TCRdb to the early 2020s). Antigen specificity for these receptors is unknown. Libraries were built with the immunoSEQ multiplex PCR assay. Not all clones reach the TCRdb copy of this immuneACCESS table, which keeps in-frame sequences only. Checked studies attribute under half of the gap to unresolved V genes and leave the rest unexplained. This sample comprises over 25,000 clones, around three quarters of them detected only once. About 9.3% of the sample comes from the top ten. Interpreted using the paper, the time point label stands for: week 35, safety follow-up. Every vaccine dose consisted of 300 ug of a 20-mer mutant IDH1 peptide in Montanide, administered subcutaneously together with topical imiquimod. Specimen: PBMCs, collected from a glioma patient whose treatment included an IDH1 peptide vaccine. Receptors were obtained from a woman aged 25-40 years with glioma. Some clones in this sample may be carry-over from other donors' samples.

The table lists this clone with a few counts. The CDR3 region has the DNA TGTGCCAGCAGTGAACAGGGGCACATTCAGTACTTC. Translated, it gives CASSEQGHIQYF. This sequence joins TRBV28 and TRBJ2-4, with 7 bases that match TRBD1. Trimming at V came to 5 bases and at J to 8 bases, leaving 3 bases not matched to a gene. CDR1 and CDR2 from the germline V gene are MDHEN and SYDVKM. This CDR3 comprises 12 residues. The variable domain in full, completed from reference TRBV28 and TRBJ2-4, reads DVKVTQSSRYLVKRTGEKVFLECVQDMDHENMFWYRQDPGLGLRLIYFSYDVKMKEKGDIPEGYSVSREKKERFSLILESASTNQTSMYLCASSEQGHIQYFGAGTRLSVL.

This chain joins TRBV19 and TRBJ2-1; D remains ambiguous. The V end lost 6 bases, the J end lost 9 bases, and 12 bases lay between the germline ends. The CDR3 has 12 residues. Germline lookup yields CDR1 LNHDA and CDR2 SQIVND (reference sequence). The CDR3 nucleotides read TGTGCCAGTAGCGTTCCTGGTGGTGAGCAGTTCTTC. It yields the protein CASSVPGGEQFF.

A word on this clone: Germline is not matched at one junction end, which may reflect a read error. This chain connects TRBV7-7 to TRBJ2-1; D could derive from TRBD1 or TRBD2 (5 bases each). CDR1 is SSHAT, CDR2 FNYEAQ, per germline (reference sequence). The CDR3 is made up of 14 amino acids. For the CDR3, the DNA is TGTGCTAGCAGCTTAAGGGGACCCTACAATGAGCAGTTCTTC. Its protein product is CASSLRGPYNEQFF.

The CDR3 protein is CASLRKGGNTEAFF. The CDR3 DNA reads TGTGCCAGCCTAAGGAAGGGCGGGAACACTGAAGCTTTCTTT. The chain joins TRBV6-5 to TRBJ1-1, with D unclear. Germline CDR1 MNHEY, CDR2 SVGAGI. V was cut by 8 bases and J by 1 base, with 14 bases left in between. The CDR3 contains 14 residues.

The V and J genes are TRBV2 and TRBJ1-4; 8 bases agree with TRBD1. The CDR3 consists of 16 residues. CDR1 and CDR2 from the germline V gene are SNHLY and FYNNEI. After removal of 2 bases from V and 7 bases from J, the junction contained 9 bases not matched to a gene. In DNA, the CDR3 is TGTGCCAGCAGTGAAATGGACAGGGTGAAGGCTGAAAAACTGTTTTTT. Translation gives CASSEMDRVKAEKLFF.

The V and J genes are TRBV14 and TRBJ2-5, with D hard to call. Trimming cost V 1 base and J 0 bases, with 15 bases left between them. The V gene's germline CDR1 is SGHDN and CDR2 FVKESK. This CDR3 has 17 amino acids. The CDR3 region has the DNA TGTGCCAGCAGCCAAGCCCCCCACTTGAAGTACCAAGAGACCCAGTACTTC. Amino acid sequence: CASSQAPHLKYQETQYF.

The V call is TRBV4-2, the J call TRBJ2-2; TRBD1 agrees at 11 bases. The CDR3 extends over 18 amino acids. Germline assignment: CDR1 LGHNA and CDR2 YNFKEQ. Trimming removed 0 bases from V and 4 bases from J; junction bases left unmatched: 7. The CDR3 DNA is TGTGCCAGCAGCCAAGATTTAGTCGGGACAGGGGGCACCGGGGAGCTGTTTTTT. This codes for CASSQDLVGTGGTGELFF.

The chain uses TRBV19 and TRBJ2-1; D may be TRBD1 (5 bases). Trimming took 3 bases from V and 10 from J, leaving 19 bases between them. Germline V lookup: CDR1 LNHDA, CDR2 SQIVND (reference sequence). The CDR3 length is 15 residues. Written as DNA, the CDR3 is TGTGCCAGTAGTATTGGAAACGCCCCCTCAGGGGAGCAGTTCTTC. Its translation is CASSIGNAPSGEQFF.

This sequence joins TRBV7-9 and TRBJ2-3; 13 positions match TRBD2. Per the germline V gene, CDR1 is SEHNR and CDR2 is FQNEAQ (reference sequence). V lost 1 base, J lost 0 bases, and 1 base stayed unmatched. The CDR3 has 17 residues. The CDR3 DNA follows: TGTGCCAGCAGCTTAGGGGGACTAGCGGGAAGCACAGATACGCAGTATTTT. It translates to CASSLGGLAGSTDTQYF. The full variable domain, rest sourced from reference TRBV7-9 and TRBJ2-3, is DTGVSQNPRHKITKRGQNVTFRCDPISEHNRLYWYRQTLGQGPEFLTYFQNEAQLEKSRLLSDRFSAERPKGSFSTLEIQRTEQGDSAMYLCASSLGGLAGSTDTQYFGPGTRLTVL.

The chain links TRBV28 to TRBJ1-1, with no clear D. Between the trimmed V and J ends, which lost 1 base and 0 bases, there was a span of 9 bases. The CDR3 is 15 residues long. Germline-derived CDR1 and CDR2 are MDHEN and SYDVKM. In DNA form, the CDR3 reads TGTGCCAGCAGTTTATCACGCAGAATGAACACTGAAGCTTTCTTT. Its protein is CASSLSRRMNTEAFF.

The chain employs TRBV6-1 and TRBJ1-5; no clear D gene. CDR3 size: 18 residues. Germline V lookup: CDR1 MNHNS, CDR2 SASEGT. Trimming took 0 bases from V and 7 from J, leaving 22 bases between them. The CDR3 bases are TGTGCCAGCAGTGAAGCCATTCCGTCGGGTTCGTTGATACAGCCCCAGCATTTT. It codes for CASSEAIPSGSLIQPQHF.

The rearrangement links TRBV2 to TRBJ2-5, with D hard to call. V lost 7 bases, J lost 3 bases, and 12 bases lay in between. The CDR3 is 13 residues long. Germline V gene sequence: CDR1 SNHLY, CDR2 FYNNEI. CDR3 DNA: TGTGCCAGCAAACCGACGGATAAAGAGACCCAGTACTTC. It translates to CASKPTDKETQYF.

The chain recombines TRBV10-3 with TRBJ2-1; 16 bases match TRBD2. There are 18 residues in the CDR3. With V trimmed by 0 bases and J by 7 bases, 6 bases remained unmatched. Germline CDR1 and CDR2: ENHRY and SYGVKD. The CDR3: CAISESSGLAGGRNEQFF. The CDR3 nucleotides are TGTGCCATCAGTGAGTCCTCGGGACTAGCGGGAGGGAGGAATGAGCAGTTCTTC.

This chain joins TRBV5-8 and TRBJ1-2; no reliable D call. Trimming pared 1 base from V and 8 bases from J, leaving 15 bases between. CDR3 length: 14 amino acids. Germline CDR1 is SGHTS and CDR2 is YDEGEE. The CDR3 DNA sequence: TGTGCCAGCAGCTTGTACGGGGAGGCACGCGGCTACACCTTC. Its translation is CASSLYGEARGYTF.

This clone occurred once. A junction end diverges from the germline sequence, so it may reflect a read error. The V gene is TRBV29-1, the J gene TRBJ2-3, with unresolved D. CDR1 is SQVTM and CDR2 is ANQGSEA in the germline V gene. This CDR3 contains 14 residues. The CDR3 is CSAEPRGSTDTQYF. DNA for the CDR3: TGCAGCGCTGAACCCAGAGGTAGCACAGATACGCAGTATTTT.

The chain has TRBV27 and TRBJ2-3; D tentatively reads TRBD1 or TRBD2 (5 bases each). The CDR3 sequence is 16 residues long. Deletions cut 0 bases from V and 8 bases from J, with 18 bases between. Germline V gene data show CDR1 as MNHEY and CDR2 as SMNVEV (reference sequence). CDR3 residues: CASSLSGEGPLGTQYF. DNA of the CDR3: TGTGCCAGCAGTTTATCCGGTGAGGGGCCTTTGGGTACGCAGTATTTT.

The rearrangement uses TRBV7-8 and TRBJ1-2; perhaps TRBD1 as D (6 bases). Between the trimmed V and J ends, which lost 5 bases and 7 bases, there was a span of 26 bases. Germline CDR1 is SGHVS and CDR2 is FQNEAQ. The CDR3 is 17 amino acids. CDR3 sequence: CASSGGPRLTGAGGYTF. The CDR3 nucleotides are TGTGCCAGCAGCGGGGGCCCCCGACTCACAGGCGCGGGTGGCTACACCTTC.

DNA of the CDR3: TGTGCCAGTAGTATATTAGCGGGAGGAGTAAACGGGGAGCTGTTTTTT. It yields the protein CASSILAGGVNGELFF. V usage is TRBV19 and J usage is TRBJ2-2; 10 bases fit TRBD2. CDR1 is LNHDA and CDR2 is SQIVND in the germline V gene (reference sequence). The CDR3 has 16 amino acids. The V gene end was trimmed by 2 bases and the J gene end by 7 bases; junction bases not matched to a gene: 7.

V usage is TRBV6-1 and J usage is TRBJ1-1, with D possibly being TRBD1 (5 bases). CDR3 size: 12 residues. Germline-derived CDR1 and CDR2 are MNHNS and SASEGT. V shed 6 bases and J shed 4 bases, with 9 bases lying between them. The DNA of the CDR3 is TGTGCCAGCAGGGACACGGGCACTGAAGCTTTCTTT. Translating it yields CASRDTGTEAFF.

The gene calls are TRBV6-1 and TRBJ1-4; D is unclear. This CDR3 comprises 13 residues. With 1 base removed from V and 8 bases from J, the gap between germline ends came to 8 bases. The germline gives CDR1 MNHNS, CDR2 SASEGT. The CDR3 sequence: CASSEGPQEKLFF. The CDR3 DNA reads as TGTGCCAGCAGTGAAGGGCCTCAAGAAAAACTGTTTTTT.

The chain combines TRBV29-1 with TRBJ2-1; TRBD2 aligns across 9 bases. This CDR3 is 16 amino acids long. Trimming at V came to 7 bases and at J to 4 bases, leaving 14 bases not matched to a gene. Germline values: CDR1 SQVTM, CDR2 ANQGSEA. The CDR3 here is CSAVRRGSGRYNEQFF. The CDR3 DNA is TGCAGCGCCGTCAGGCGTGGGAGCGGGAGGTACAATGAGCAGTTCTTC.

The chain uses TRBV29-1 and TRBJ1-1; D remains ambiguous. The CDR3 covers 15 residues. V lost 5 bases and J lost 4, with 20 bases in between. CDR1 and CDR2 from the germline V gene are SQVTM and ANQGSEA. This CDR3 reads CSVQRLGKGGTEAFF. The CDR3 coding sequence is TGCAGCGTTCAGCGTTTGGGAAAGGGAGGCACTGAAGCTTTCTTT.

This chain joins TRBV19 and TRBJ2-6; D ambiguous. The CDR3 is 15 amino acids. Germline CDR1 is LNHDA and CDR2 is SQIVND (reference sequence). Trimming stripped 5 bases from V and 1 base from J, with 9 bases between. This CDR3 is CASSLRRSGANVLTF. CDR3 DNA sequence: TGTGCCAGTAGTCTCCGGCGTTCTGGGGCCAACGTCCTGACTTTC. The full variable domain, its missing parts supplied by reference TRBV19 and TRBJ2-6, is DGGITQSPKYLFRKEGQNVTLSCEQNLNHDAMYWYRQDPGQGLRLIYYSQIVNDFQKGDIAEGYSVSREKKESFPLTVTSAQKNPTAFYLCASSLRRSGANVLTFGAGSRLTVL.

This chain links TRBV21-1 with TRBJ2-7. TRBV21-1 is a recognized pseudogene. The CDR3 runs to 14 residues. The CDR3 nucleotides read TGTGCCAGCAGCAAAGAGGCGCCTTCCTACGAGCAGTACTTC. Translated, it gives CASSKEAPSYEQYF.

The sample holds a few counts of this clone. The chain couples TRBV2 to TRBJ1-3; D possibly corresponds to TRBD1 (5 bases). The length of the CDR3 is 13 residues. CDR1 and CDR2 (germline): SNHLY, FYNNEI. Trimming took off 8 bases at V and 3 bases at J, with 11 bases between the two ends. CDR3 DNA sequence: TGTGCCAGCCGCGGGGGGATTGGAAACACCATATATTTT. Its translation: CASRGGIGNTIYF.

J is TRBJ1-1 and V is TRBV6-1; D gene unclear. Per germline, CDR1 MNHNS and CDR2 SASEGT. V was shortened by 1 base and J by 1 base, with 7 bases between the two germline ends. The CDR3 runs 14 residues. The CDR3: CASSEVFRNTEAFF. CDR3 coding DNA: TGTGCCAGCAGTGAAGTATTCAGGAACACTGAAGCTTTCTTT.

This clone was observed once. The chain carries TRBV13 and TRBJ2-3; D not resolved. Germline values: CDR1 PRHDT, CDR2 FYEKMQ (reference sequence). The CDR3 sequence is 12 residues long. V was clipped by 3 bases and J by 4 bases, with 5 bases between them. The CDR3 protein is CASSFPPDTQYF. The CDR3 DNA follows: TGTGCCAGCAGCTTCCCCCCAGATACGCAGTATTTT.

This chain connects TRBV5-4 to TRBJ2-3; D not resolved. Trimming stripped 0 bases from V and 3 bases from J, with 5 bases between. The CDR3 runs to 13 residues. Germline lookup yields CDR1 SGHNT and CDR2 YYREEE (reference sequence). CDR3 in DNA: TGTGCCAGCAGCTTGGTGCAAACAGATACGCAGTATTTT. Its protein product is CASSLVQTDTQYF.

The chain has TRBV28 and TRBJ2-7, with 8 bases that match TRBD2. From germline, CDR1 is MDHEN and CDR2 SYDVKM. V was clipped by 8 bases and J by 2 bases; unmatched bases: 11. The CDR3 sequence is 15 residues long. In DNA, the CDR3 is TGTGCCAGCTGCTCCCCGGGACTAGGGACCTACGAGCAGTACTTC. Its protein is CASCSPGLGTYEQYF. The full variable domain, completed using reference TRBV28 and TRBJ2-7, is DVKVTQSSRYLVKRTGEKVFLECVQDMDHENMFWYRQDPGLGLRLIYFSYDVKMKEKGDIPEGYSVSREKKERFSLILESASTNQTSMYLCASCSPGLGTYEQYFGPGTRLTVT.

In its sample, this clone was seen once. One end of the junction varies from germline; a read error may be responsible. The chain has TRBV27 and TRBJ1-6; D is unclear. This CDR3 contains 12 residues. CDR1 and CDR2 from the germline V gene are MNHEY and SMNVEV (reference sequence). The CDR3 DNA reads as TGTGCCAGCAGATTATATAATTCACCCCTCCACTTT. As protein: CASRLYNSPLHF.